The rows below give T cell receptor beta chains drawn from one sample of a study of blood T cell repertoires in COVID-19. Method: immunoSEQ multiplex PCR; TCRdb's copy keeps in-frame clones and lacks some. The sample records about 75,000 clones, roughly 85% being singletons. Sequenced input: peripheral blood. Receptor source: a human donor in a cohort sampled during active COVID-19. CDR3s include the opening cysteine and the closing phenylalanine or tryptophan. A D gene is named only where the DNA matches it firmly. Expanded clones get a size class; other rows say once, few or many, or leave the size out.

v_gene	d_gene	abundance	j_gene	CDR3nt	CDR3aa
TRBV2	NA	NA	TRBJ2-7	TGTGCCAGCACTCTTAGCCGGGAAACCTACGAGCAGTACTTC	CASTLSRETYEQYF
TRBV29-1	NA	once	TRBJ1-2	TGCAGCGTTGTGACAGGACCCTATGGCTACACCTTC	CSVVTGPYGYTF
TRBV6-5	TRBD2	NA	TRBJ2-1	TGTGCCAGCAGCGTAGCGGGACGGAATGAGCAGTTCTTC	CASSVAGRNEQFF
TRBV7-3	NA	few	TRBJ2-1	TGTGCCAGCAGCTTTACTCGATACAATGAGCAGTTCTTC	CASSFTRYNEQFF
TRBV4-2	TRBD2	few	TRBJ2-1	TGTGCCAGCAGCCGAGAGCGGGGGAGCTCCTACAATGAGCAGTTCTTC	CASSRERGSSYNEQFF
TRBV2	NA	few	TRBJ2-1	TGTGCCAGCAACCCGGGTCTACTTGAGCAGTTCTTC	CASNPGLLEQFF
TRBV3-1/TRBV3-2	TRBD1	NA	TRBJ1-2	TGTGCCAGCACCAACAAGTCCGGGACAGGGATAGGTGGCTACACCTTC	CASTNKSGTGIGGYTF
TRBV2	NA	NA	TRBJ2-3	TGTGCCAGCAGTGAATACGCTCGAGTCACAGATACGCAGTATTTT	CASSEYARVTDTQYF
TRBV25-1	NA	NA	TRBJ2-1	TGTGCCAGCAGTGAATTGGACAGCTCCTACAATGAGCAGTTCTTC	CASSELDSSYNEQFF
TRBV18	TRBD1	NA	TRBJ1-1	TGTGCCAGCTCAAGAGGGACAGGGCCGGATACTGAAGCTTTCTTT	CASSRGTGPDTEAFF
TRBV3-1/TRBV3-2	NA	once	TRBJ2-1	TGTGCCAGCAGCCAAACAGGCCAAGGATACAATGAGCAGTTCTTC	CASSQTGQGYNEQFF
TRBV7-8	NA	once	TRBJ2-7	TGTGCCAGCAGCTTCCCGGGGAACGAGCAGTACTTC	CASSFPGNEQYF
TRBV7-9	TRBD2	NA	TRBJ2-1	TGTGCCAGCAGCTTATACGGGACTAGCCCAAATGAGCAGTTCTTC	CASSLYGTSPNEQFF
TRBV20-1	TRBD1	NA	TRBJ1-3	TGCAGTGCTAGTACAGGGGCAATTGGTAACACCATATATTTT	CSASTGAIGNTIYF
TRBV6-2/TRBV6-3	NA	NA	TRBJ2-7	TGTGCCAGCAGTTATCGAGGGGGGGCCACCTACGAGCAGTACTTC	CASSYRGGATYEQYF
TRBV5-6	NA	NA	TRBJ2-1	TGTGCCAGCAGCTGGGGCCAACACAATGAGCAGTTCTTC	CASSWGQHNEQFF
TRBV7-3	TRBD2	NA	TRBJ2-2	TGTGCCAGCAGCTTGCAACCGGGACTAGCGACCGGGGAGCTGTTTTTT	CASSLQPGLATGELFF
TRBV30	NA	NA	TRBJ1-2	TGTGCCTGGCACGGGGAGGTTTCTGGCTACACCTTC	CAWHGEVSGYTF
TRBV7-2	NA	NA	TRBJ1-1	TGTGCCAGCAGCTTGACAGGACTTAACACTGAAGCTTTCTTT	CASSLTGLNTEAFF
TRBV24-1	NA	NA	TRBJ2-1	TGTGCCACCAGTGATTGGGCTACCTACAATGAGCAGTTCTTC	CATSDWATYNEQFF
TRBV24-1	NA	NA	TRBJ2-7	TGTGCCACCAGTGCGCCGGGGAAAGGGACCTACGAGCAGTACTTC	CATSAPGKGTYEQYF
TRBV27	NA	once	TRBJ1-3	TGTGCCAGCAGTTTACGAGCTGGAAACACCATATATTTT	CASSLRAGNTIYF
TRBV25-1	NA	NA	TRBJ2-2	TGTGCCAGCAGTGAATCTGGGACAAAGACCGGGGAGCTGTTTTTT	CASSESGTKTGELFF
TRBV7-9	TRBD2	NA	TRBJ2-1	TGTGCCAGCAGCTTTGGCGGGGGGAAGGGCGAGCAGTTCTTC	CASSFGGGKGEQFF
TRBV27	NA	NA	TRBJ2-7	TGTGCCAGCAGACCGACTAGACCTACCCACGAGCAGTACTTC	CASRPTRPTHEQYF
TRBV19	TRBD1	NA	TRBJ1-2	TGTGCCAGTAGTATAGAGGTAGGGACAGCTGGCTACACCTTC	CASSIEVGTAGYTF
TRBV10-3	TRBD2	NA	TRBJ2-7	TGTGCCATCGGAGGGAATAGCGGGGGTTCCTACGAGCAGTACTTC	CAIGGNSGGSYEQYF
TRBV2	NA	NA	TRBJ2-3	TGTGCCAGCAGAGGCGGGACTAGCACAGATACGCAGTATTTT	CASRGGTSTDTQYF
TRBV5-6	NA	NA	TRBJ2-3	TGTGCCAGCAGACTGTTTACCGGGACAACAGATACGCAGTATTTT	CASRLFTGTTDTQYF
TRBV12-5	NA	NA	TRBJ2-7	TGTGCTAGTGGTTTGGGACAGGCTCGTAACGAGCAGTACTTC	CASGLGQARNEQYF
TRBV5-1	TRBD1	NA	TRBJ2-5	TGCGCCAGCAGCTTTGAGGGGGCCCGGGAGACCCAGTACTTC	CASSFEGARETQYF